This paragraph covers one TCR beta chain sequence. Its matching antigen is unknown. The CDR3 contains 16 residues. Trimming cost V 6 bases and J 10 bases; bases outside gene matches: 17. The data were obtained in a study of T cell repertoires in cytomegalovirus infection. Study information: Recently identified HLA-C-restricted CMV epitopes were among the peptides used.

MiXCR, applied by TCRdb to the reads, yields one record per CDR3 protein. The profile shows hundreds of thousands of distinct CDR3 sequences, about 33% of them singletons. The chain recombines TRBV12-3 or TRBV12-4 with TRBJ2-1, with 8 positions matching TRBD2. This clonotype originated in a human donor in good health (CMV status not recorded). Some clones in this sample may be carry-over from other donors' samples. This material consisted of cultured CD8+ T cells from PBMCs, taken from culture after CMV antigen stimulation. The CDR3 DNA sequence: TGTGCCAGCAGGCCGACTCCCGGGGGGGGGCAAGGCGAGCAGTTCTTC. Amino acid sequence: CASRPTPGGGQGEQFF.